The 21 T cell receptor beta chains listed next were all sequenced from one sample in a study of graft-versus-host responses after intestinal transplantation. These receptors are not linked to any known antigen. Sequencing used immunoSEQ multiplex PCR; TCRdb keeps in-frame clones, though not all of them. The sample lists under 150,000 clones, roughly 92% occurring once. The sample in question was unstimulated CD4+ T cells sorted from spleen or lymph node cells, obtained before intestinal transplant. The receptor set was obtained from a human donor who received an intestinal transplant.

This clone has more than one count but fewer than ten. The rearrangement links TRBV5-4 to TRBJ2-1, with TRBD2 matching 11 bases. Trimming cost V 4 bases and J 7 bases; bases outside gene matches: 4. This CDR3 is built from 14 residues. Germline CDR1 SGHNT, CDR2 YYREEE (reference sequence). CDR3 DNA: TGTGCCAGCAGCGGGACTAGCGGTCGGAATGAGCAGTTCTTC. As protein: CASSGTSGRNEQFF.

This chain links TRBV6-1 with TRBJ1-1; perhaps TRBD1 as D (5 bases). Germline CDR1 and CDR2: MNHNS and SASEGT. There are 13 residues in the CDR3. The V and J ends lost 2 bases and 11 bases respectively, with 15 bases between them. The CDR3 DNA reads as TGTGCCAGCAGTGAAATAGATGAACAGGACGCTTTCTTT. Translated, it gives CASSEIDEQDAFF.

For the CDR3, the DNA is TGTGCCAGCAGCTTGGGTATAGCCAAAAACATTCAGTACTTC. It is translated as CASSLGIAKNIQYF. This chain connects TRBV13 to TRBJ2-4; D gene unclear. The CDR3 contains 14 residues. Deletions cut 3 bases from V and 0 bases from J, with 6 bases between. Germline CDR1 PRHDT, CDR2 FYEKMQ (reference sequence).

The V call is TRBV5-6, the J call TRBJ1-2; D not resolved. Per germline, CDR1 SGHDT and CDR2 YYEEEE. The V end lost 0 bases, the J end lost 4 bases, and 13 bases lay between the germline ends. CDR3 length: 15 amino acids. CDR3 bases: TGTGCCAGCAGCTTGGTAGGAGAGGTACCCTATGGCTACACCTTC. Encoded protein: CASSLVGEVPYGYTF.

The chain recombines TRBV2 with TRBJ2-7; TRBD1 agrees at 9 bases. V lost 6 bases and J lost 3; bases outside the gene matches: 9. Per the germline V gene, CDR1 is SNHLY and CDR2 is FYNNEI. The CDR3 is made up of 15 amino acids. In nucleotides, the CDR3 is TGTGCCAGCAGGAAGGGACAGGGATTTTACTACGAGCAGTACTTC. Amino acids: CASRKGQGFYYEQYF.

The V call is TRBV5-1, the J call TRBJ2-6; a possible D gene is TRBD1 (6 bases). V lost 4 bases, J lost 2 bases, and 13 bases lay in between. This CDR3 is 16 amino acids long. Germline CDR1 SGHRS, CDR2 YFSETQ. The CDR3 sequence: CASSPQGYAGANVLTF. In nucleotides, the CDR3 is TGCGCCAGCAGCCCCCAGGGGTACGCTGGGGCCAACGTCCTGACTTTC. The entire variable domain, with the rest obtained from reference TRBV5-1 and TRBJ2-6, is as follows: KAGVTQTPRYLIKTRGQQVTLSCSPISGHRSVSWYQQTPGQGLQFLFEYFSETQRNKGNFPGRFSGRQFSNSRSEMNVSTLELGDSALYLCASSPQGYAGANVLTFGAGSRLTVL.

V and J are TRBV7-9 and TRBJ2-7, with 8 bases lining up with TRBD1. This CDR3 has 18 residues. V dropped 0 bases and J dropped 0; count of bases not matched to a gene: 10. Germline-derived CDR1 and CDR2 are SEHNR and FQNEAQ (reference sequence). The CDR3 is CASSLASWTGLSSYEQYF. The CDR3 bases are TGTGCCAGCAGCTTAGCATCATGGACAGGGTTGAGCTCCTACGAGCAGTACTTC.

This clone was observed a single time. V gene TRBV9 combines with J gene TRBJ1-3; D gene ambiguous. Germline assignment: CDR1 SGDLS and CDR2 YYNGEE. This CDR3 has 13 residues. Trimming left V 4 bases short and J 8 bases short, with 13 bases between. The CDR3 region has the DNA TGTGCCAGCAGCCCCCTCCCAGATGACACCATATATTTT. The encoded protein is CASSPLPDDTIYF.

This chain links TRBV6-1 with TRBJ2-2; the D is unclear. Trimming left V 3 bases short and J 6 bases short, with 17 bases between. The CDR3 consists of 16 residues. Germline V gives CDR1 MNHNS, CDR2 SASEGT. This CDR3 reads CASSDPSRPHAGELFF. DNA of the CDR3: TGTGCCAGCAGTGACCCCTCGCGGCCCCATGCCGGGGAGCTGTTTTTT.

J is TRBJ1-2 and V is TRBV5-4; D may be TRBD1 (5 bases). Germline CDR1 SGHNT, CDR2 YYREEE (reference sequence). The CDR3 sequence is 14 residues long. V gave up 0 bases and J gave up 7 bases, with 13 bases separating them. The CDR3 DNA is TGTGCCAGCAGCTTGGTGGGCAGGGAGGGTGGCTACACCTTC. Translation: CASSLVGREGGYTF. Looking up the rest from reference TRBV5-4 and TRBJ1-2 gives the full variable domain: ETGVTQSPTHLIKTRGQQVTLRCSSQSGHNTVSWYQQALGQGPQFIFQYYREEENGRGNFPPRFSGLQFPNYSSELNVNALELDDSALYLCASSLVGREGGYTFGSGTRLTVV.

CDR3 nucleotides: TGTGCCAGCTCACCATCGGCAGGTACCATCTCTGGAAACACCATATATTTT. Protein product: CASSPSAGTISGNTIYF. The V and J genes are TRBV18 and TRBJ1-3; unclear D gene. The V gene lost 2 bases and the J gene lost 0 bases, with 14 bases spanning the gap. CDR1 is KGHSH, CDR2 LQKENI, per germline. This CDR3 contains 17 residues.

The gene calls are TRBV4-2 and TRBJ2-5; no definite D call. The germline V gene encodes CDR1 LGHNA and CDR2 YNFKEQ. This CDR3 comprises 14 residues. The germline V and J ends were trimmed by 4 bases and 1 base, with 10 bases remaining between them. The CDR3 nucleotides are TGTGCCAGCAGCCGTCCTGGGTCCCAAGAGACCCAGTACTTC. It encodes CASSRPGSQETQYF.

The chain couples TRBV5-1 to TRBJ2-1; D not resolved. V lost 5 bases and J 0 bases, leaving 12 bases between the germline ends. From germline, CDR1 is SGHRS and CDR2 YFSETQ. The CDR3 extends over 15 amino acids. The CDR3 nucleotides read TGCGCCAGCAGAAATGGGGTAAGCTCCTACAATGAGCAGTTCTTC. Its protein product is CASRNGVSSYNEQFF.

This clone was recorded once. The rearrangement joins TRBV2 to TRBJ1-4, with TRBD1 matching 9 bases. V shed 4 bases and J 6 bases; nucleotides not matched to a gene: 3. The CDR3 is 14 residues long. CDR1 and CDR2 from the germline V gene are SNHLY and FYNNEI. The CDR3 sequence: CASSGGTGYEKLFF. The CDR3 DNA follows: TGTGCCAGCAGTGGGGGGACAGGGTATGAAAAACTGTTTTTT.

In its sample, this clone was seen a few times. The V gene is TRBV18, the J gene TRBJ2-4; D unclear. The CDR3 extends over 13 amino acids. Deletions cut 2 bases from V and 1 base from J, with 3 bases between. The V gene's germline CDR1 is KGHSH and CDR2 LQKENI. The CDR3 region is CASSPGAKNIQYF. The CDR3 nucleotides are TGTGCCAGCTCACCAGGGGCCAAAAACATTCAGTACTTC.

The V call is TRBV2, the J call TRBJ1-2; 8 nucleotides align to TRBD1. V lost 7 bases and J lost 4; bases outside the gene matches: 11. Per germline, CDR1 SNHLY and CDR2 FYNNEI. CDR3 size: 15 residues. The CDR3 loop is CASIGGQGAPYGYTF. The CDR3 DNA reads as TGTGCCAGCATAGGTGGGCAGGGGGCCCCCTATGGCTACACCTTC.

The chain links TRBV4-2 to TRBJ2-7, with D hard to call. V lost 1 base and J lost 6, with 10 bases in between. The CDR3 contains 13 residues. The germline V gene encodes CDR1 LGHNA and CDR2 YNFKEQ. The CDR3 spells CASSQGGRVEQYF. CDR3 nucleotide sequence: TGTGCCAGCAGCCAAGGAGGAAGGGTCGAGCAGTACTTC.

V is TRBV30 and J is TRBJ2-7, with unresolved D. The CDR3 sequence is 14 residues long. CDR1 is GTSNPN and CDR2 is SVGIG in the germline V gene (reference sequence). V lost 5 bases and J lost 9, with 23 bases in between. CDR3 amino acids: CAWVPTETPKRQYF. CDR3 DNA: TGTGCCTGGGTTCCCACTGAGACTCCTAAGCGGCAGTACTTC.

This clone was seen more than once but under ten times. V and J are TRBV10-3 and TRBJ2-7; 7 bases are shared with TRBD2. The CDR3 has 14 residues. Looked up from germline, CDR1 is ENHRY and CDR2 is SYGVKD. V dropped 4 bases and J dropped 6; count of bases not matched to a gene: 9. The CDR3: CAISGVGGVGEQYF. The CDR3 DNA reads as TGTGCCATCAGTGGAGTTGGGGGGGTGGGCGAGCAGTACTTC.

The chain has TRBV27 and TRBJ2-5, with D unresolved. Trimming removed 1 base from V and 5 bases from J, with 5 bases in between. Per germline, CDR1 MNHEY and CDR2 SMNVEV (reference sequence). This CDR3 is 12 amino acids long. This CDR3 is CASSLYGETQYF. The CDR3 region has the DNA TGTGCCAGCAGTTTATATGGGGAGACCCAGTACTTC.

V and J are TRBV5-4 and TRBJ2-3; the D gene is possibly TRBD2 (6 bases). CDR3 length equals 14 residues. Germline loops: CDR1 SGHNT, CDR2 YYREEE (reference sequence). Trimming removed 4 bases at V and 4 bases at J, with 13 bases between. CDR3 nucleotide sequence: TGTGCCAGCAGCGGCGGGGCCTTACCAGATACGCAGTATTTT. Translation gives CASSGGALPDTQYF. The full variable domain, its missing parts supplied by reference TRBV5-4 and TRBJ2-3, is ETGVTQSPTHLIKTRGQQVTLRCSSQSGHNTVSWYQQALGQGPQFIFQYYREEENGRGNFPPRFSGLQFPNYSSELNVNALELDDSALYLCASSGGALPDTQYFGPGTRLTVL.